The rows below give T cell receptor beta chains drawn from one sample of a study of CD8+ T cells in alopecia areata. Using immunoSEQ multiplex PCR, the repertoire was profiled, and TCRdb retains in-frame clones only, with some absent. In the table there are 150,000 or so clones, roughly 50% of which are singletons. Source material: CD4+ T cells sorted from blood. The receptors originated from a human donor with alopecia areata. Each CDR3 is given with its conserved first and last residue. Each record gives: D gene, J gene, V gene, clone size, CDR3 DNA, CDR3 protein. The D gene is left open where the match is weak. A row's size may be missing; if present it is once, few, many or a size class.

.	TRBJ2-6	TRBV28	few	TGTGCCAGCACTGTCCGTCTCTCTGGGGCCAACGTCCTGACTTTC	CASTVRLSGANVLTF
.	TRBJ1-1	TRBV18	.	TGTGCCAGCTCACCAGGGCTGACAGGTTTAGCGGACACTGAAGCTTTCTTT	CASSPGLTGLADTEAFF
.	TRBJ1-2	TRBV2	.	TGTGCCAGCAGTGTCCGGGGACCAGGGGAGGGCTACACCTTC	CASSVRGPGEGYTF
.	TRBJ1-1	TRBV6-1	.	TGTGCCAGCAGTGAAGCCGGCGGGGCGCGAGTGGCTTTCTTT	CASSEAGGARVAFF
.	TRBJ2-6	TRBV5-1	few	TGCGCCAGCAGCTTCTCGGGGGATAGAACTGGGGCCAACGTCCTGACTTTC	CASSFSGDRTGANVLTF
.	TRBJ2-2	TRBV29-1	few	TGCAGCGTTGATCCCGGGAACACCGGGGAGCTGTTTTTT	CSVDPGNTGELFF
TRBD2	TRBJ2-1	TRBV5-1	.	TGCGCCAGCAGGGCGGGAGGGGAGGTCGATGAGCAGTTCTTC	CASRAGGEVDEQFF
.	TRBJ1-5	TRBV29-1	few	TGCAGCGTTGCGGCAGGGAGGGAACAGCCCCAGCATTTT	CSVAAGREQPQHF
TRBD1	TRBJ2-1	TRBV5-1	once	TGCGCCAGCAGCTGGATGGGACAGAGTTCCTACAATGAGCAGTTCTTC	CASSWMGQSSYNEQFF
.	TRBJ2-7	TRBV5-6	.	TGTGCCAGCAGCTTGGCTTTCGGGGCAGAACTCTCCTACGAGCAGTACTTC	CASSLAFGAELSYEQYF
.	TRBJ2-1	TRBV27	.	TGTGCCAGCAGTTTCACTACGGACGGGACAAGCCAGTTCTTC	CASSFTTDGTSQFF
TRBD1	TRBJ2-5	TRBV25-1	few	TGTGCCAGCAGTGCGGATTACAGGGGGCCGGAGACCCAGTACTTC	CASSADYRGPETQYF
.	TRBJ2-5	TRBV19	few	TGTGCCAGTAGTATAGGGGTCCAAGAGACCCAGTACTTC	CASSIGVQETQYF
TRBD1	TRBJ1-2	TRBV6-5	.	TGTGCCAGCAGTTACGGGACAGGGGGATTTGGCTACACCTTC	CASSYGTGGFGYTF
.	TRBJ1-5	TRBV29-1	.	TGCAGCGTGGAAACAGGGCCCGGTCAGCCCCAGCATTTT	CSVETGPGQPQHF
.	TRBJ1-5	TRBV2	.	TGTGCCAGCAGGTCGGGGGAAGGGATTCCTCAGCCCCAGCATTTT	CASRSGEGIPQPQHF
.	TRBJ1-5	TRBV30	.	TGTGCCTGGAGTTTGGGGGCAGGTCAGCCCCAGCATTTT	CAWSLGAGQPQHF
.	TRBJ2-1	TRBV4-2	once	TGTGCCAGCACCCGAATTGAGCAGTTCTTC	CASTRIEQFF
.	TRBJ2-7	TRBV29-1	.	TGCAGCGTCTCAAGGGTTTCGGGTTCGGGAGAGCAGTACTTC	CSVSRVSGSGEQYF
.	TRBJ1-2	TRBV28	once	TGTGCCGCTACAGCTACCCGGTGGGGCTACACCTTC	CAATATRWGYTF
TRBD2	TRBJ2-1	TRBV9	.	TGTGCCAGCAGCGCACTAGCGGGAGGGTACAATGAGCAGTTCTTC	CASSALAGGYNEQFF
.	TRBJ1-2	TRBV5-1	once	TGCGCCAGCAGTAGCGCTGCCGGGGGTGGCTACACCTTC	CASSSAAGGGYTF
.	TRBJ2-4	TRBV27	.	TGTGCCAGCAGCCCCCGACACCTAACGGGAGCCAAAAACATTCAGTACTTC	CASSPRHLTGAKNIQYF
.	TRBJ1-5	TRBV2	.	TGTGCCAGCCTCCGGGACACAGGGCAGCCCCAGCATTTT	CASLRDTGQPQHF
.	TRBJ2-3	TRBV2	.	TGTGCCAGCGGGGGGCTACGAACAGATACGCAGTATTTT	CASGGLRTDTQYF
.	TRBJ2-4	TRBV5-4	few	TGTGCCAGCAGCCCCGACGGGGGCTCGGCCAAAAACATTCAGTACTTC	CASSPDGGSAKNIQYF
.	TRBJ2-1	TRBV30	.	TGTGCCTGGAGTGTTTGGTCCTACAATGAGCAGTTCTTC	CAWSVWSYNEQFF
TRBD2	TRBJ2-3	TRBV29-1	few	TGCAGCGTTGTGTGGCGGGAGACGACAGATACGCAGTATTTT	CSVVWRETTDTQYF
.	TRBJ2-5	TRBV7-8	once	TGTGCCAGCAGCTTAGCCAGGGGAGGAGAGACCCAGTACTTC	CASSLARGGETQYF
.	TRBJ2-7	TRBV5-1	few	TGCGCCAGCAGAAGAGGGGGGACCACCTACGAGCAGTACTTC	CASRRGGTTYEQYF
TRBD2	TRBJ2-3	TRBV14	.	TGTGCCAGCAGCCCGCTGGTGGGAGGGCCATTAGATACGCAGTATTTT	CASSPLVGGPLDTQYF
.	TRBJ2-7	TRBV5-4	.	TGTGCCAGCAGCTTGCAATCGAAGGCTCTCGAGCAGTACTTC	CASSLQSKALEQYF
TRBD1	TRBJ2-3	TRBV18	.	TGTGCCAGCTCACCTGGTTGGGACAGGGTCACAGATACGCAGTATTTT	CASSPGWDRVTDTQYF
TRBD1	TRBJ2-7	TRBV27	few	TGTGCCAGCAGTTTCGCGGACAGGCTCGAGCAGTACTTC	CASSFADRLEQYF
.	TRBJ2-1	TRBV20-1	.	TGCAGTGCTAGAGGGTACAATGAGCAGTTCTTC	CSARGYNEQFF
.	TRBJ2-7	TRBV6-5	.	TGTGCCAGCAGTTACTTTGGGGTTGGCGAGCAGTACTTC	CASSYFGVGEQYF
.	TRBJ1-2	TRBV29-1	.	TGCAGCGTTGGTACAGGCAACTATGGCTACACCTTC	CSVGTGNYGYTF
.	TRBJ2-7	TRBV6-5	.	TGTGCCAGCAGTGCCCCGGTGACCTACGAGCAGTACTTC	CASSAPVTYEQYF
.	TRBJ1-1	TRBV29-1	few	TGCAGCGTTGTAAGTATAGGGGGAACGTCGGCTTTCTTT	CSVVSIGGTSAFF
.	TRBJ1-2	TRBV7-9	.	TGTGCCAGCATTCAGTACCCTGCTAACTATGGCTACACCTTC	CASIQYPANYGYTF
.	TRBJ1-1	TRBV29-1	.	TGCAGTGTGTCGCGGACAGAATCGAACACTGAAGCTTTCTTT	CSVSRTESNTEAFF
TRBD1	TRBJ2-1	TRBV27	few	TGTGCCAGCATTGCAGGGGGCTTTAACAATGAGCAGTTCTTC	CASIAGGFNNEQFF
TRBD1	TRBJ1-2	TRBV19	few	TGTGCCAGCCTACCTCCCCGGGACAGATCTAACTATGGCTACACCTTC	CASLPPRDRSNYGYTF
TRBD2	TRBJ2-5	TRBV10-3	.	TGTGCCATCAGTGAGTTTCGGGAGGGAGAGACCCAGTACTTC	CAISEFREGETQYF
.	TRBJ1-5	TRBV4-1	once	TGCGCCAGCAGCCAAGGCTACGGGAGGAATCAGCCCCAGCATTTT	CASSQGYGRNQPQHF
.	TRBJ2-5	TRBV7-6	few	TGTGCCAGCAGCCCCACTAGGAATCAAGAGACCCAGTACTTC	CASSPTRNQETQYF